These 28 T cell receptor beta chains share one sample of origin, sequenced in a study of blood T cell repertoires in COVID-19 (dated by TCRdb to about 2020). Libraries were made using the immunoSEQ multiplex PCR assay. The immuneACCESS repertoire file appears here via TCRdb, limited to in-frame rearrangements. These files lack a portion of the clones; in checked studies, under half of the deficit traces to unresolved V genes, and the cause of the others is not known. This sample has 70,000 or so clones in its table, and approximately 87% of those were observed once. More than 5% of the sample is held by the ten biggest clonotypes. Sequencing was carried out using peripheral blood. All receptors come from a middle-aged man with active COVID-19.

This clone was recorded once. V is TRBV6-5 and J is TRBJ2-1; weak D call: TRBD1 (6 bases). Per the germline V gene, CDR1 is MNHEY and CDR2 is SVGAGI. Trimming stripped 7 bases from V and 6 bases from J, with 16 bases between. The length of the CDR3 is 14 residues. The CDR3 nucleotides read TGTGCCAGCACCGGACAGAGTCGAGTCAATGAGCAGTTCTTC. Its protein product is CASTGQSRVNEQFF.

The chain joins TRBV19 to TRBJ2-7; TRBD2 matches 10 bases. The V segment lost 1 base and the J segment 2 bases; nucleotides outside the gene matches: 11. The CDR3 length is 18 residues. Germline V gene data show CDR1 as LNHDA and CDR2 as SQIVND (reference sequence). The DNA of the CDR3 is TGTGCCAGTAGTATAGGCCTAGGGGCTAGCGGGAGAGCCTACGAGCAGTACTTC. As protein: CASSIGLGASGRAYEQYF.

The rearrangement joins TRBV12-3 or TRBV12-4 to TRBJ1-1; D gene uncertain. V lost 3 bases to trimming and J lost 5 bases, with 7 bases between them. The CDR3 is 12 residues long. The CDR3 DNA is TGTGCCAGCAGTTTTGAGGGTACTGAAGCTTTCTTT. Its translation: CASSFEGTEAFF.

A single count supports this clone. A read error may produce the germline difference seen at one junction end. The CDR3 region has the DNA TGTGCTAGCAGCCTGGGACAGGGGCTGAGCGGTGAGCAGTTCTTC. Its translation is CASSLGQGLSGEQFF. This chain uses TRBV7-7 with TRBJ2-1, with 10 bases lining up with TRBD1. This CDR3 region has 15 residues. The germline V gene encodes CDR1 SSHAT and CDR2 FNYEAQ (reference sequence).

V and J are TRBV6-5 and TRBJ2-1; 10 bases agree with TRBD2. The germline gives CDR1 MNHEY, CDR2 SVGAGI. CDR3 length equals 16 residues. V lost 2 bases to trimming and J lost 7 bases; unmatched junction nucleotides: 8. CDR3 bases: TGTGCCAGCAGTTACCTTAGCGGGAGGCCGGGGAATGAGCAGTTCTTC. It yields the protein CASSYLSGRPGNEQFF.

This sequence joins TRBV7-2 and TRBJ1-1; the D gene is possibly TRBD1 (6 bases). CDR3 length: 13 amino acids. Germline assignment: CDR1 SGHTA and CDR2 FQGNSA. Deletions cut 6 bases from V and 1 base from J, with 9 bases between. The CDR3 here is CASSGQPNTEAFF. The CDR3 DNA reads as TGTGCCAGCAGTGGACAGCCGAACACTGAAGCTTTCTTT.

CDR3 nucleotides: TGTGCCTTTAGAGCCAGCGAGGGTCAGCCCCAGCATTTT. This gives the protein CAFRASEGQPQHF. V is TRBV30 and J is TRBJ1-5, with D unclear. Germline loops: CDR1 GTSNPN, CDR2 SVGIG (reference sequence). The CDR3 has 13 residues. V lost 7 bases to trimming and J lost 6 bases, with 16 bases between them.

The DNA of the CDR3 is TGTGCCAGCAGCCTGGGACATTTGAACACCGGGGAGCTGTTTTTT. Translated, it gives CASSLGHLNTGELFF. The rearrangement uses TRBV11-2 and TRBJ2-2; TRBD1 is a possible D gene (6 bases). CDR1 and CDR2 (germline): SGHAT, FQNNGV. The CDR3 is 15 amino acids. V was shortened by 5 bases and J by 1 base, with 11 bases between the two germline ends.

The chain is built from TRBV6-1 and TRBJ1-2, with D uncertain. The CDR3 is 13 amino acids. V was pared by 2 bases and J by 7 bases, with 11 bases between. Germline assignment: CDR1 MNHNS and CDR2 SASEGT. DNA of the CDR3: TGTGCCAGCAGTGAACGGGGTACTGTTGGCTACACCTTC. This translates into CASSERGTVGYTF.

The chain recombines TRBV9 with TRBJ2-5; 15 positions agree with TRBD2. The CDR3 consists of 15 residues. The V and J ends lost 7 bases and 5 bases, in that order; junction bases with no gene match: 6. Germline loops: CDR1 SGDLS, CDR2 YYNGEE. CDR3 loop: CASGLAGGPRETQYF. The CDR3 DNA reads TGTGCCAGCGGACTAGCGGGAGGGCCGCGGGAGACCCAGTACTTC.

On this clone: The same CDR3 can be traced to other DNA sequences in this sample. The rearrangement links TRBV5-1 to TRBJ1-1; the D gene is possibly TRBD1 (5 bases). In germline, CDR1 is SGHRS, CDR2 YFSETQ. The V and J ends lost 1 base and 0 bases respectively, with 7 bases between them. CDR3 length: 14 amino acids. For the CDR3, the DNA is TGCGCCAGCAGCTTGACAGGCATGAACACTGAAGCTTTCTTT. It specifies CASSLTGMNTEAFF.

The genes are TRBV2 and TRBJ1-1; D not resolved. V lost 2 bases to trimming and J lost 1 base, with 11 bases between them. The germline CDR1 and CDR2 sequences are SNHLY and FYNNEI. This CDR3 is built from 15 residues. The CDR3 bases are TGTGCCAGCAGTGAATCGAGGGTAGCGAACACTGAAGCTTTCTTT. Its protein is CASSESRVANTEAFF.

This rearrangement joins TRBV14 to TRBJ2-1; tentatively, D is TRBD1 (5 bases). The CDR3 extends over 13 amino acids. Germline CDR1 and CDR2: SGHDN and FVKESK. V lost 4 bases, J lost 8 bases, and 12 bases lay in between. Here the CDR3 DNA reads TGTGCCAGCAGCCCGGTTTGGACACATGAGCAGTTCTTC. It codes for CASSPVWTHEQFF.

The chain links TRBV5-1 to TRBJ1-2, with TRBD1 as a possible D gene (5 bases). The CDR3 length is 14 residues. V lost 4 bases and J 0 bases, leaving 10 bases between the germline ends. CDR1 SGHRS and CDR2 YFSETQ come from the germline V gene. CDR3 in amino acids: CASSQRQTNYGYTF. DNA for the CDR3: TGCGCCAGCAGCCAGAGACAGACTAACTATGGCTACACCTTC.

The rearrangement uses TRBV7-3 and TRBJ2-5; TRBD1 aligns across 7 bases. This CDR3 spans 15 amino acids. Losses at the gene ends were 5 bases for V and 5 bases for J; bases not matched to a gene: 11. Germline values: CDR1 SGHTA, CDR2 FQGTGA. The DNA for the CDR3 is TGTGCCAGCAGCCTTACAGGGGCCTTGGGGGAGACCCAGTACTTC. This gives the protein CASSLTGALGETQYF.

J is TRBJ2-1 and V is TRBV5-1; possible D gene TRBD1, 5 bases. There are 14 residues in the CDR3. V was shortened by 1 base and J by 7 bases, with 12 bases between the two germline ends. Per germline, CDR1 SGHRS and CDR2 YFSETQ. Here the CDR3 reads CASSLNGRVNEQFF. In nucleotides, the CDR3 is TGCGCCAGCAGCTTGAATGGCAGGGTAAATGAGCAGTTCTTC. Complete variable domain (other parts from reference TRBV5-1 and TRBJ2-1): KAGVTQTPRYLIKTRGQQVTLSCSPISGHRSVSWYQQTPGQGLQFLFEYFSETQRNKGNFPGRFSGRQFSNSRSEMNVSTLELGDSALYLCASSLNGRVNEQFFGPGTRLTVL.

The V call is TRBV2, the J call TRBJ1-4; D possibly corresponds to TRBD1 (5 bases). Between the trimmed V and J ends, which lost 6 bases and 8 bases, there was a span of 13 bases. Germline loops: CDR1 SNHLY, CDR2 FYNNEI. The CDR3 extends over 13 amino acids. CDR3 bases: TGTGCCAGCAGATGGGACTCAGGGGAAAAACTGTTTTTT. Amino acid sequence: CASRWDSGEKLFF.

The V gene is TRBV14, the J gene TRBJ2-1; 7 nucleotides line up with TRBD2. The CDR3 length is 15 residues. The ends lost 5 bases at V and 3 bases at J; junction bases unmatched: 7. Per germline, CDR1 SGHDN and CDR2 FVKESK. CDR3 DNA: TGTGCCAGCAGCTCTCAGCGGGGCAACTACAATGAGCAGTTCTTC. Translated, it gives CASSSQRGNYNEQFF.

This chain links TRBV4-1 with TRBJ2-1, with TRBD2 matching over 8 bases. Trimming cost V 1 base and J 0 bases; bases outside gene matches: 14. Per germline, CDR1 MGHRA and CDR2 YSYEKL. The length of the CDR3 is 20 residues. CDR3 sequence (DNA): TGCGCCAGCAGCCAAGGGGGGCTAGCGGGTTCTCTCCGCTCCTACAATGAGCAGTTCTTC. As protein: CASSQGGLAGSLRSYNEQFF.

The gene calls are TRBV25-1 and TRBJ2-5; D uncertain. The germline V and J ends were trimmed by 1 base and 1 base, with 7 bases remaining between them. Germline CDR1 is MGHDK and CDR2 is SYGVNS. This CDR3 contains 14 residues. This CDR3 is CASSELRSQETQYF. CDR3 coding DNA: TGTGCCAGCAGTGAATTACGCAGCCAAGAGACCCAGTACTTC.

This clone has just one count. The rearrangement joins TRBV12-3 or TRBV12-4 to TRBJ1-4; perhaps TRBD1 as D (5 bases). This CDR3 is built from 13 residues. The ends were cut back, 6 bases at V and 13 bases at J, with 18 bases in the middle. The CDR3 DNA reads TGTGCCAGCAGCCAAAACCTTGCCCAGGGACTGTTTTTT. The encoded protein is CASSQNLAQGLFF.

The rearrangement links TRBV6-5 to TRBJ2-1; 11 bases line up with TRBD2. This CDR3 is built from 15 residues. From germline, CDR1 is MNHEY and CDR2 SVGAGI. V gave up 6 bases and J gave up 8 bases; unmatched junction bases: 9. The CDR3, as DNA: TGTGCCAGCAGCCCAACTAGCGGGAGTGGCTATGAGCAGTTCTTC. It translates to CASSPTSGSGYEQFF.

DNA of the CDR3: TGTGCCAGCAGTTCTAGAGGGGGATATAGCAATCAGCCCCAGCATTTT. It codes for CASSSRGGYSNQPQHF. The V gene is TRBV28, the J gene TRBJ1-5, with D possibly TRBD1 on 6 matching bases. This CDR3 has 16 amino acids. Germline V CDR1 and CDR2: MDHEN, SYDVKM. Trimming removed 4 bases at V and 0 bases at J, with 13 bases between.

V and J are TRBV7-2 and TRBJ1-6; 9 nucleotides match TRBD1. V was pared by 4 bases and J by 7 bases, with 5 bases of the junction left unmatched. Germline V lookup: CDR1 SGHTA, CDR2 FQGNSA. This CDR3 is 15 amino acids long. CDR3: CASSYEGQGNSPLHF. In DNA, the CDR3 is TGTGCCAGCAGCTACGAGGGACAGGGCAATTCACCCCTCCACTTT.

The CDR3 DNA is TGCAGCGGGGGGGGACTAGCGGGAGGTGAACAGTACTTC. Protein product: CSGGGLAGGEQYF. The rearrangement joins TRBV29-1 to TRBJ2-7, with 15 bases fitting TRBD2. Germline V lookup: CDR1 SQVTM, CDR2 ANQGSEA. Trimming took 7 bases from V and 10 from J; bases not matched to a gene: 8. This CDR3 is 13 amino acids long.

V usage is TRBV6-2 or TRBV6-3 and J usage is TRBJ1-5; no definite D call. CDR1 is MNHEY and CDR2 is SVGEGT in the germline V gene. With 4 bases removed from V and 0 bases from J, the gap between germline ends came to 13 bases. The CDR3 extends over 16 amino acids. The CDR3 DNA reads TGTGCCAGCAGTTCAAAACTGACAAATAGCAATCAGCCCCAGCATTTT. It codes for CASSSKLTNSNQPQHF.

The chain employs TRBV29-1 and TRBJ1-5, with a weak D call TRBD1 (5 bases). Per the germline V gene, CDR1 is SQVTM and CDR2 is ANQGSEA. V was cut by 7 bases and J by 4 bases, with 17 bases left in between. CDR3 length equals 14 residues. This CDR3 is CSASGTDPNQPQHF. The CDR3 bases are TGCAGCGCCTCAGGGACTGACCCTAATCAGCCCCAGCATTTT.

The V gene is TRBV4-3, the J gene TRBJ2-7; TRBD1 might be the D (5 bases). CDR1 is LGHNA, CDR2 YSLEER, per germline. V lost 0 bases and J lost 2, with 14 bases in between. The length of the CDR3 is 16 residues. DNA for the CDR3: TGCGCCAGCAGCCAAGATGGACACAGGTTACCCTACGAGCAGTACTTC. Translating gives CASSQDGHRLPYEQYF.